This TCR beta chain was sequenced during a study of beta chain features in type 1 diabetes. Averaging about 116 mL, one heparinised blood draw came from each individual donor. Sorting with CD45RO/CCR7/CD25/CD127/CD95/CD27 yielded naive, central memory, regulatory and stem-like memory CD4+ cells. What was sequenced were expressed TCRB transcripts, since all of the isolated RNA had been reverse transcribed. Some clones are missing from TCRdb's copy, which holds only in-frame ones; the method was immunoSEQ multiplex PCR. The sample carries 150,000 to 200,000 clones, 7.5% to 10% recorded once. Trimming left V 4 bases short and J 1 base short, with 14 bases between. The germline V gene encodes CDR1 LNHDA and CDR2 SQIVND (reference sequence). The CDR3 loop spans 16 amino acids.

Sequencing used central memory CD4+ T cells from blood. V is TRBV19 and J is TRBJ1-5; no definite D call. This sequence was found in a woman between 18 and 30 years old in good health. The CDR3 here is CASSKITGVSNQPQHF. CDR3 bases: TGTGCCAGTAGTAAAATAACCGGTGTAAGCAATCAGCCCCAGCATTTT.